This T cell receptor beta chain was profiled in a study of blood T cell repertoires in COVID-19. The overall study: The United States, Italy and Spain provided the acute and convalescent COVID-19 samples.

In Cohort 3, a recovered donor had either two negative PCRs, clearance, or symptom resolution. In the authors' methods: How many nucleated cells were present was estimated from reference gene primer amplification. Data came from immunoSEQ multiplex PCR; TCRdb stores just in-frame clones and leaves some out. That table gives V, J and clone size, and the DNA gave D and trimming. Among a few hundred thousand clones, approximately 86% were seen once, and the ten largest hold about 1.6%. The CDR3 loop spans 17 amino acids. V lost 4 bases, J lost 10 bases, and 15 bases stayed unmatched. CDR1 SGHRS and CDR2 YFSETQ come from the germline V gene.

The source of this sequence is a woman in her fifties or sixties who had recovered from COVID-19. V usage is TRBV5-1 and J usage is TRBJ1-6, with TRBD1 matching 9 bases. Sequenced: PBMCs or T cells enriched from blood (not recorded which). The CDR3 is CASSQGQGIALGSPLHF. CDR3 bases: TGCGCCAGCAGCCAGGGACAGGGTATCGCCCTTGGGTCACCCCTCCACTTT.